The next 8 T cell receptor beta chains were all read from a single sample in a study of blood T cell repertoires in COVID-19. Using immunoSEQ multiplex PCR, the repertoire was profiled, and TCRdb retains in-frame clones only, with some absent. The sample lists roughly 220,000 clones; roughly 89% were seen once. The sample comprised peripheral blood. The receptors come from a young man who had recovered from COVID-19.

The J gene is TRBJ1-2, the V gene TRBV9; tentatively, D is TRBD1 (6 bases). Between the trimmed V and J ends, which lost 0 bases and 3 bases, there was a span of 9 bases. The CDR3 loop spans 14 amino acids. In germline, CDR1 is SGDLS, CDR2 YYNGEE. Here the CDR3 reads CASSVAQGDYGYTF. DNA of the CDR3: TGTGCCAGCAGCGTAGCACAGGGCGACTATGGCTACACCTTC.

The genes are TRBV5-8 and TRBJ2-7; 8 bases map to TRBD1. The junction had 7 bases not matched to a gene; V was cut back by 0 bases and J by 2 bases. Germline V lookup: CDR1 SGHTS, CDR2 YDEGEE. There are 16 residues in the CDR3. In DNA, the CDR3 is TGTGCCAGCAGCTTGGGGTTCGGGACAGGCACCTACGAGCAGTACTTC. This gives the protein CASSLGFGTGTYEQYF.

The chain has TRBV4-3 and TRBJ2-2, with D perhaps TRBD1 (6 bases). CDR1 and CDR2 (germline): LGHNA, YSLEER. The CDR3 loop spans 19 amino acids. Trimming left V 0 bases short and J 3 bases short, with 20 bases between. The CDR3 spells CASSQEGLGAAGDTGELFF. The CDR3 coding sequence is TGCGCCAGCAGCCAAGAAGGGCTAGGTGCGGCAGGGGACACCGGGGAGCTGTTTTTT.

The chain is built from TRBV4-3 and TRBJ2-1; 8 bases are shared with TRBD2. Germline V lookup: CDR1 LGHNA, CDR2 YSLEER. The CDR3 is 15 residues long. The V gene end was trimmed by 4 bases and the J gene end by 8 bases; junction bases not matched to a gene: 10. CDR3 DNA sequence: TGCGCCAGCAGCCGACGATCAGAACTAGCGGATGAGCAGTTCTTC. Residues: CASSRRSELADEQFF.

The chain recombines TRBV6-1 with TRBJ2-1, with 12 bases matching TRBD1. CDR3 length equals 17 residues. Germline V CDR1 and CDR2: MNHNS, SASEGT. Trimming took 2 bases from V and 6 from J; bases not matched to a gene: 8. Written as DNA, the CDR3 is TGTGCCAGCAGTGAATGGGACAGGGGGCTCGGGGGCAATGAGCAGTTCTTC. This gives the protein CASSEWDRGLGGNEQFF.

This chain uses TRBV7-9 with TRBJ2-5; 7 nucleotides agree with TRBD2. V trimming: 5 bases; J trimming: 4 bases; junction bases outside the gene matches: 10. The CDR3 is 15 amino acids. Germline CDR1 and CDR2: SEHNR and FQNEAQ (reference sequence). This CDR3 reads CASSRNIGRGETQYF. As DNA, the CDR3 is TGTGCCAGCAGCCGAAACATAGGGAGGGGAGAGACCCAGTACTTC.

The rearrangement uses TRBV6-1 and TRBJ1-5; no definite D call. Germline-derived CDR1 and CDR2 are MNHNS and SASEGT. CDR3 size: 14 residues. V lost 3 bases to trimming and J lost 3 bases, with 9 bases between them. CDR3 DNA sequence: TGTGCCAGCAGTGATATCTCTCCCAATCAGCCCCAGCATTTT. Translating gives CASSDISPNQPQHF.

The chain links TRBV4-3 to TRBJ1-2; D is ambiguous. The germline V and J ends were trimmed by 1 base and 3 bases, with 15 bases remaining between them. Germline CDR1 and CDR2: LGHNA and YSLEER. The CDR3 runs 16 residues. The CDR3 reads CASSQGPVEIHYGYTF. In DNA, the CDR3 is TGCGCCAGCAGCCAAGGCCCGGTTGAGATCCACTATGGCTACACCTTC.